Listed below are T cell receptor beta chains from one sample, sequenced in a study of CXCR3-negative and CXCR3-positive naive CD8 T cells. TCRdb reprocessed the 5' RACE reads, keeping one entry per CDR3 protein, no DNA. In all, the sample yields 25,000 to 35,000 distinct CDR3 sequences. Sequencing used memory CD8+ T cells from blood. These receptors were taken from a human donor in good health. Some clones in this sample may be carry-over from other donors' samples. Each CDR3 is given with its conserved first and last residue.

j_call v_call cdr3_aa
TRBJ2-3 TRBV12-3/TRBV12-4 CASRGPTTTADTQYF
TRBJ2-1 TRBV4-3 CASSQAGQEGEQFF
TRBJ2-6 TRBV7-9 CASSHNRALSGANVLTF
TRBJ1-2 TRBV29-1 CSVEDLSNGYTF
TRBJ2-2 TRBV20-1 CSAREPIGAGELFF
TRBJ2-7 TRBV18 CASSPGTSYEQYF
TRBJ2-7 TRBV7-6 CASSPGRSSYEQYF
TRBJ2-3 TRBV12-5 CASGFGSGDQRAQYF
TRBJ2-7 TRBV19 CASSNRTDYEQYF
TRBJ2-7 TRBV7-3 CASSSGGGQASEQYF
TRBJ2-7 TRBV7-9 CASSITTGRLYEQYF
TRBJ2-7 TRBV6-1 CASNQGGEGYYEQYF
TRBJ2-7 TRBV28 CATLFRGPSYEQYF
TRBJ2-7 TRBV5-5 CASSLWGADNEQYF
TRBJ1-1 TRBV2 CASTRRGAGATEAFF
TRBJ2-7 TRBV15 CATSRVREASEQYF
TRBJ2-7 TRBV20-1 CSASGTYYEQYF
TRBJ2-7 TRBV4-3 CASSQVQRDSYEQYF
TRBJ2-7 TRBV27 CASSLSTGKLGEQYF
TRBJ2-4 TRBV4-3 CASSPNVAKNIQYF
TRBJ2-2 TRBV28 CASSLFGRALTGELFF
TRBJ2-7 TRBV7-6 CASSSSLLEQYF
TRBJ1-1 TRBV6-5 CASSFHRETEAFF
TRBJ1-6 TRBV3-1 CASSPIRRNFNSPLHF
TRBJ2-3 TRBV2 CASSLRGTTDTQYF
TRBJ2-1 TRBV27 CASSAQGQGFNEQFF